One and the same sample provided the 28 T cell receptor beta chains below, sequenced in a study of blood T cell repertoires in COVID-19. Produced via immunoSEQ multiplex PCR; TCRdb's table is partial and in-frame only. Found here are around 97,000 clones, 87% of them singletons; the top ten hold about 20%. Sequenced sample: peripheral blood. Receptor source: a human donor in a cohort sampled during active COVID-19.

This chain links TRBV10-1 with TRBJ2-5, with TRBD2 as a possible D gene (5 bases). Germline CDR1 reads WNHNN; CDR2 reads SYGVQD (reference sequence). This CDR3 has 15 amino acids. Trimming took 10 bases from V and 6 from J, leaving 24 bases between them. The CDR3 DNA reads TGCGCCACCCCGGAGGCGACACCTATTTTGAAGACCCAGTACTTC. Translation: CATPEATPILKTQYF.

This clone was picked up a small number of times. The chain uses TRBV5-6 and TRBJ2-2; the match to TRBD1 covers 8 bases. With 4 bases clipped from V and 1 base from J, the junction kept 3 bases outside the gene matches. From germline, CDR1 is SGHDT and CDR2 YYEEEE. There are 15 residues in the CDR3. Here the CDR3 reads CASSQTGVNTGELFF. The CDR3 DNA reads TGTGCCAGCAGCCAGACAGGGGTGAACACCGGGGAGCTGTTTTTT.

The table lists this clone with a count of one. The V call is TRBV19, the J call TRBJ2-2, with 11 positions matching TRBD1. The V segment lost 9 bases and the J segment 6 bases; nucleotides outside the gene matches: 9. This CDR3 region has 15 residues. CDR1 and CDR2 (germline): LNHDA, SQIVND (reference sequence). CDR3 sequence (DNA): TGTGCCAGCCATAACCGGGACAGGGGGGCCGGGGAGCTGTTTTTT. Translated, it gives CASHNRDRGAGELFF. The entire variable domain, with the rest obtained from reference TRBV19 and TRBJ2-2, is as follows: DGGITQSPKYLFRKEGQNVTLSCEQNLNHDAMYWYRQDPGQGLRLIYYSQIVNDFQKGDIAEGYSVSREKKESFPLTVTSAQKNPTAFYLCASHNRDRGAGELFFGEGSRLTVL.

The chain is built from TRBV12-3 or TRBV12-4 and TRBJ1-1; D is unclear. This CDR3 is built from 11 residues. V lost 3 bases, J lost 4 bases, and 3 bases lay in between. The CDR3 sequence is CASSFSTEAFF. For the CDR3, the DNA is TGTGCCAGCAGTTTTAGCACTGAAGCTTTCTTT.

The rearrangement joins TRBV7-3 to TRBJ2-7; TRBD2 agrees at 8 bases. V gave up 5 bases and J gave up 0 bases; unmatched junction bases: 3. CDR1 and CDR2 (germline): SGHTA, FQGTGA. This CDR3 contains 14 residues. The CDR3 nucleotides are TGTGCCAGCAGCGCGGGACTAGGCTCCTACGAGCAGTACTTC. It specifies CASSAGLGSYEQYF.

In regard to this clone: It differs at one base from a far larger clone, so likely a read error. The chain employs TRBV12-3 or TRBV12-4 and TRBJ2-7; tentatively, D is TRBD1 (5 bases). CDR3 length: 12 residues. V lost 4 bases to trimming and J lost 3 bases, with 7 bases between them. The CDR3 here is CASSSDSYEQYF. The DNA of the CDR3 is TGTGCCAGCAGTTCCGACAGCTACGAGCAGTACTTC.

The CDR3 here is CASRTIAGVADTQYF. DNA of the CDR3: TGTGCCAGCAGAACTATAGCGGGAGTGGCGGATACGCAGTATTTT. V gene TRBV27 combines with J gene TRBJ2-3; 9 bases align to TRBD2. The V gene end was trimmed by 6 bases and the J gene end by 6 bases; junction bases not matched to a gene: 10. Germline V lookup: CDR1 MNHEY, CDR2 SMNVEV (reference sequence). CDR3 length: 15 amino acids.

This rearrangement joins TRBV12-1 to TRBJ1-4. TRBV12-1 is listed as a pseudogene. The CDR3 is 14 amino acids. The CDR3 region has the DNA TGTGCCAGCAGCGGGGGGGTCACTAATGAAAAACTGTTTTTT. Protein: CASSGGVTNEKLFF.

This clone was seen a few times. The chain is built from TRBV29-1 and TRBJ1-3; a possible D gene is TRBD1 (5 bases). The length of the CDR3 is 13 residues. CDR1 is SQVTM and CDR2 is ANQGSEA in the germline V gene. Trimming pared 6 bases from V and 0 bases from J, leaving 9 bases between. The CDR3 sequence is CSVQESSGNTIYF. Here the CDR3 DNA reads TGCAGCGTACAGGAAAGCTCTGGAAACACCATATATTTT.

The V and J genes are TRBV15 and TRBJ2-7; 12 bases are shared with TRBD2. The CDR3 covers 19 residues. Germline CDR1 is LNHNV and CDR2 is YYDKDF (reference sequence). The junction had 12 bases not matched to a gene; V was cut back by 0 bases and J by 3 bases. The CDR3 nucleotides are TGTGCCACCAGCAGAGAAAAACCTAGCGGGAGGGCCAATGTCTACGAGCAGTACTTC. Translated, it gives CATSREKPSGRANVYEQYF.

V is TRBV5-4 and J is TRBJ1-2; 8 bases are a match to TRBD1. Per germline, CDR1 SGHNT and CDR2 YYREEE (reference sequence). CDR3 length equals 18 residues. With V trimmed by 4 bases and J by 0 bases, 14 bases remained unmatched. Here the CDR3 reads CASSQGGTGGLANYGYTF. CDR3 DNA: TGTGCCAGCAGCCAGGGGGGGACAGGAGGGTTGGCTAACTATGGCTACACCTTC. The full variable domain, its missing parts supplied by reference TRBV5-4 and TRBJ1-2, is ETGVTQSPTHLIKTRGQQVTLRCSSQSGHNTVSWYQQALGQGPQFIFQYYREEENGRGNFPPRFSGLQFPNYSSELNVNALELDDSALYLCASSQGGTGGLANYGYTFGSGTRLTVV.

This chain connects TRBV7-2 to TRBJ2-1; TRBD2 aligns across 9 bases. Trimming took 3 bases from V and 8 from J; bases not matched to a gene: 8. The CDR3 contains 15 residues. The germline V gene has CDR1 SGHTA and CDR2 FQGNSA. The CDR3 protein is CASSLSGRYGDEQFF. The CDR3 bases are TGTGCCAGCAGCTTGAGCGGGAGGTATGGGGATGAGCAGTTCTTC.

V usage is TRBV2 and J usage is TRBJ1-2; the match to TRBD1 covers 8 bases. V was clipped by 2 bases and J by 7 bases; unmatched bases: 12. This CDR3 comprises 16 residues. Germline CDR1 reads SNHLY; CDR2 reads FYNNEI. The CDR3 DNA is TGTGCCAGCAGTGAAACGGGCCGCGACAGGGGCGGTGGCTACACCTTC. This translates into CASSETGRDRGGGYTF. The full variable domain, in which reference TRBV2 and TRBJ1-2 provide the parts outside the CDR3, is EPEVTQTPSHQVTQMGQEVILRCVPISNHLYFYWYRQILGQKVEFLVSFYNNEISEKSEIFDDQFSVERPDGSNFTLKIRSTKLEDSAMYFCASSETGRDRGGGYTFGSGTRLTVV.

The CDR3 DNA follows: TGTGCCAGCTCCCAGGGGTCTAGCGGGATCCAAGAGACCCAGTACTTC. Translation: CASSQGSSGIQETQYF. The V gene is TRBV18, the J gene TRBJ2-5; 9 bases are a match to TRBD2. The CDR3 length is 16 residues. The V segment lost 6 bases and the J segment 1 base; nucleotides outside the gene matches: 9. Per the germline V gene, CDR1 is KGHSH and CDR2 is LQKENI.

CDR3 bases: TGCAGCGGGGCAATGAACACTGAAGCTTTCTTT. It specifies CSGAMNTEAFF. The gene calls are TRBV29-1 and TRBJ1-1, with no clear D. Per germline, CDR1 SQVTM and CDR2 ANQGSEA. Trimming left V 7 bases short and J 0 bases short, with 6 bases between. This CDR3 has 11 residues.

This chain connects TRBV18 to TRBJ1-4, with D possibly matching TRBD1 (6 bases). V lost 8 bases, J lost 5 bases, and 15 bases lay in between. The CDR3 spans 14 residues. Germline-derived CDR1 and CDR2 are KGHSH and LQKENI. This CDR3 is CASVQTGPNEKLFF. The CDR3 bases are TGTGCCAGCGTTCAGACAGGCCCGAATGAAAAACTGTTTTTT.

The table lists this clone with a few counts. The J gene is TRBJ2-7, the V gene TRBV6-5; D uncertain. In germline, CDR1 is MNHEY, CDR2 SVGAGI. V shed 2 bases and J shed 3 bases, with 2 bases lying between them. The CDR3 spans 11 residues. The CDR3 region is CASSYLYEQYF. The CDR3 DNA follows: TGTGCCAGCAGTTACCTCTACGAGCAGTACTTC.

The rearrangement joins TRBV11-3 to TRBJ2-1, with D possibly matching TRBD1 (6 bases). The V gene lost 2 bases and the J gene lost 10 bases, with 12 bases spanning the gap. Germline V gives CDR1 SGHNT, CDR2 YENEEA. The CDR3 spans 13 residues. In DNA, the CDR3 is TGTGCCAGCAGCTTAAAGTTAGGGGGAGAGCAGTTCTTC. Its protein product is CASSLKLGGEQFF.

The genes are TRBV5-6 and TRBJ2-5, with 12 bases that match TRBD2. The trim removed 2 bases at V and 2 bases at J, leaving 4 bases unmatched. The germline V gene has CDR1 SGHDT and CDR2 YYEEEE. The CDR3 length is 16 residues. The CDR3 loop reads CASSLMTSGRQETQYF. CDR3 in DNA: TGTGCCAGCAGCTTAATGACTAGCGGGAGACAAGAGACCCAGTACTTC.

The chain employs TRBV28 and TRBJ1-4; 11 bases are a match to TRBD1. Unmatched junction bases numbered 5, after V lost 3 bases and J lost 8 bases. Germline values: CDR1 MDHEN, CDR2 SYDVKM. This CDR3 region has 15 residues. The CDR3 reads CASSLPDRGREKLFF. The CDR3 DNA sequence: TGTGCCAGCAGTTTGCCGGACAGGGGGCGCGAAAAACTGTTTTTT.

This clone has just one count. The J gene is TRBJ2-1, the V gene TRBV2; tentative D call: TRBD2 (5 bases). V lost 4 bases, J lost 7 bases, and 17 bases lay in between. Per germline, CDR1 SNHLY and CDR2 FYNNEI. The CDR3 has 15 amino acids. The CDR3 DNA reads as TGTGCCAGCAGTGGGTCTTCGGCAGGACTGAATGAGCAGTTCTTC. Translated: CASSGSSAGLNEQFF.

J is TRBJ2-5 and V is TRBV5-4; a possible D gene is TRBD1 (6 bases). The CDR3 sequence is 14 residues long. Germline lookup yields CDR1 SGHNT and CDR2 YYREEE (reference sequence). The V and J ends lost 3 bases and 1 base respectively, with 10 bases between them. CDR3 residues: CASSSTGFQETQYF. The CDR3 DNA reads as TGTGCCAGCAGCTCAACAGGGTTCCAAGAGACCCAGTACTTC.

In its sample, this clone was seen a few times. The CDR3 is CATSGLPRTGLLANTGELFF. The CDR3 region has the DNA TGTGCCACCAGTGGTCTCCCCCGGACAGGGTTGCTCGCGAACACCGGGGAGCTGTTTTTT. This chain uses TRBV24-1 with TRBJ2-2, with TRBD1 matching 8 bases. The CDR3 is made up of 20 amino acids. J gave up 0 bases and V 5 bases, and 16 bases lay outside the gene matches. CDR1 KGHDR and CDR2 SFDVKD come from the germline V gene.

The rearrangement links TRBV7-9 to TRBJ1-2; D not certain. There are 12 residues in the CDR3. Germline CDR1 and CDR2: SEHNR and FQNEAQ (reference sequence). Trimming removed 5 bases from V and 8 bases from J, with 12 bases in between. The CDR3 region is CASSPPSGGYTF. The CDR3 DNA reads TGTGCCAGCAGCCCCCCGTCGGGGGGCTACACCTTC.

The chain uses TRBV7-2 and TRBJ1-1; no reliable D call. The germline CDR1 and CDR2 sequences are SGHTA and FQGNSA. The CDR3 loop spans 12 amino acids. V gave up 1 base and J gave up 5 bases, with 5 bases separating them. The CDR3 DNA is TGTGCCAGCAGCTTAGGGAGGACTGAAGCTTTCTTT. This codes for CASSLGRTEAFF.

This clone was seen only a few times. The chain recombines TRBV6-4 with TRBJ2-2; tentative D call: TRBD2 (5 bases). CDR3 length: 11 residues. Germline V gene lookup returns CDR1 MRHNA and CDR2 SNTAGT. Trimming shortened V by 9 bases and J by 6 bases, and 8 bases separated the two germline ends. The CDR3 DNA reads as TGTGCCAGTCGGGGATCCGGGGAGCTGTTTTTT. It yields the protein CASRGSGELFF.

The chain combines TRBV28 with TRBJ2-7; 8 bases match TRBD1. J was trimmed by 2 bases and V by 6 bases; bases with no gene match: 6. There are 14 residues in the CDR3. Per germline, CDR1 MDHEN and CDR2 SYDVKM. The CDR3 DNA reads as TGTGCCAGCAGACAGACAGGGGTCCCCTACGAGCAGTACTTC. Amino acid sequence: CASRQTGVPYEQYF.

V is TRBV5-1 and J is TRBJ1-3, with 7 bases fitting TRBD1. Germline lookup yields CDR1 SGHRS and CDR2 YFSETQ. V trimming: 1 base; J trimming: 4 bases; junction bases outside the gene matches: 8. The CDR3 runs to 16 residues. The CDR3 region has the DNA TGCGCCAGCAGCTTGAACCTGGGACAGTTCGGAAACACCATATATTTT. As protein: CASSLNLGQFGNTIYF.